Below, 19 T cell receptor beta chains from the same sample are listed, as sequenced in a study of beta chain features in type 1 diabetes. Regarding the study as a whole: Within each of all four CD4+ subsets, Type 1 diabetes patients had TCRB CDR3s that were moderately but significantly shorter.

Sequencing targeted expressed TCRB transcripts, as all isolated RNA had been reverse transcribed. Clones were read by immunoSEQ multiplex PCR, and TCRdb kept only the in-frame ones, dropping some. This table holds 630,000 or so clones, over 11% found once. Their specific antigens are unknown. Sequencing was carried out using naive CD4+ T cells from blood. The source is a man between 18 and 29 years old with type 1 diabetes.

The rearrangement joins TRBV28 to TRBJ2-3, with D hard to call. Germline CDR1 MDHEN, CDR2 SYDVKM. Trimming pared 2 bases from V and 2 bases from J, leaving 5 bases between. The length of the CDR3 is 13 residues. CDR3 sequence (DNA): TGTGCCAGCAGTTTAGCGGTCACAGATACGCAGTATTTT. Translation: CASSLAVTDTQYF.

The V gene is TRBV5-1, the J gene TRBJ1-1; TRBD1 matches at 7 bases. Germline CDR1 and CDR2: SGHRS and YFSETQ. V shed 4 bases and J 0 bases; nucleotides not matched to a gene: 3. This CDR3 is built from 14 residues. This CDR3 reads CASSTQGLNTEAFF. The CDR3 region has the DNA TGCGCCAGCAGCACACAGGGGTTGAACACTGAAGCTTTCTTT. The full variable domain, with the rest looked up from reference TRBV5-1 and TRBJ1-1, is KAGVTQTPRYLIKTRGQQVTLSCSPISGHRSVSWYQQTPGQGLQFLFEYFSETQRNKGNFPGRFSGRQFSNSRSEMNVSTLELGDSALYLCASSTQGLNTEAFFGQGTRLTVV.

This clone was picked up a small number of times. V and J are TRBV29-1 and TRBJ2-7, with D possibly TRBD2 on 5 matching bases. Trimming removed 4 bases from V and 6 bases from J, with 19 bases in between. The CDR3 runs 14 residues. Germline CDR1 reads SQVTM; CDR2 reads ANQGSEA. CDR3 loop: CSVVTAPLGSEQYF. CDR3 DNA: TGCAGCGTTGTCACAGCCCCCTTGGGGAGCGAGCAGTACTTC.

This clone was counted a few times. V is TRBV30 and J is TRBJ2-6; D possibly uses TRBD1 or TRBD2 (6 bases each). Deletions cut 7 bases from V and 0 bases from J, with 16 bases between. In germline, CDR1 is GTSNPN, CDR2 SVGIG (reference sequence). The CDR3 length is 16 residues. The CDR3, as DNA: TGTGCCTCCTCGACAGGAGGGTCCTCTGGGGCCAACGTCCTGACTTTC. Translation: CASSTGGSSGANVLTF.

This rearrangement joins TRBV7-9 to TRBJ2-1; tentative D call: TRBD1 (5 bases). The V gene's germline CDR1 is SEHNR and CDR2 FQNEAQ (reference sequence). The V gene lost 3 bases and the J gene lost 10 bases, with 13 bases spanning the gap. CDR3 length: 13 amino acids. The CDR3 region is CASSFRFRQEQFF. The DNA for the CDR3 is TGTGCCAGCAGCTTCCGATTCAGACAGGAGCAGTTCTTC.

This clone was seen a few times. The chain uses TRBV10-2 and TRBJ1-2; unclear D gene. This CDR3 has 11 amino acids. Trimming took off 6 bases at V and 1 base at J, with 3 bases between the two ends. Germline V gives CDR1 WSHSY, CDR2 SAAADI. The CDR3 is CASSVNYGYTF. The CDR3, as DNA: TGCGCCAGCAGCGTTAACTATGGCTACACCTTC.

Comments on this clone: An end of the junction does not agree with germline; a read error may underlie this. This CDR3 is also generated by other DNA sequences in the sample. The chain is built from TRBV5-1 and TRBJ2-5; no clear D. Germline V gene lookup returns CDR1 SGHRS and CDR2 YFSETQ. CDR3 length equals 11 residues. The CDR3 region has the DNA TGCGCCAGTAGCTTAGAAGAGACCCAGTACTTC. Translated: CASSLEETQYF.

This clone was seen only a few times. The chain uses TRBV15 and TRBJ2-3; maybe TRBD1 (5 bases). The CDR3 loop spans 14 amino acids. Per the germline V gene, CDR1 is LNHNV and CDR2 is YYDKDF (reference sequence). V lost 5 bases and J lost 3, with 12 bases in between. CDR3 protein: CATSERQGTDTQYF. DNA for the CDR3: TGTGCCACCAGCGAAAGGCAGGGAACAGATACGCAGTATTTT. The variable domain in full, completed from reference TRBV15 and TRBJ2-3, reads DAMVIQNPRYQVTQFGKPVTLSCSQTLNHNVMYWYQQKSSQAPKLLFHYYDKDFNNEADTPDNFQSRRPNTSFCFLDIRSPGLGDTAMYLCATSERQGTDTQYFGPGTRLTVL.

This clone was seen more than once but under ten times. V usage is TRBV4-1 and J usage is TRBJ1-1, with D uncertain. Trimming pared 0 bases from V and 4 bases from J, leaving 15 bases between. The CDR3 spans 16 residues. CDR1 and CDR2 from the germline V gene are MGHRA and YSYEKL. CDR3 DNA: TGCGCCAGCAGCCAAGAGGTACAGATGGGAACCACTGAAGCTTTCTTT. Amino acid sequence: CASSQEVQMGTTEAFF.

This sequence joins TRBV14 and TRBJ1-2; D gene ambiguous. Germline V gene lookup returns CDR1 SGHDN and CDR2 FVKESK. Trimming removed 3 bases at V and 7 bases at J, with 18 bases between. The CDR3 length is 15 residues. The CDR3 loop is CASSHIASGFTGYTF. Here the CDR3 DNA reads TGTGCCAGCAGCCACATCGCAAGTGGGTTTACTGGCTACACCTTC.

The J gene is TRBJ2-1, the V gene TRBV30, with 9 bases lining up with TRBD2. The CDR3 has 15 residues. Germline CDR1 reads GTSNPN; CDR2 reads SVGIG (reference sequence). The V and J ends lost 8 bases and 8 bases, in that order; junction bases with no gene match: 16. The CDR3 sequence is CARSIGLAGKDEQFF. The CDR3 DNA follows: TGTGCCCGATCCATAGGGCTAGCGGGAAAGGATGAGCAGTTCTTC.

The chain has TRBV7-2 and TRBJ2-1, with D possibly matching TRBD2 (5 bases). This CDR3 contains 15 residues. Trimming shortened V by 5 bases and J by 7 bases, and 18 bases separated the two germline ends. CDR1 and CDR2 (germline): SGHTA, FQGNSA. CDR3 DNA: TGTGCCAGCAGCGCCGGACTCCTCCCCAGAAATGAGCAGTTCTTC. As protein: CASSAGLLPRNEQFF.

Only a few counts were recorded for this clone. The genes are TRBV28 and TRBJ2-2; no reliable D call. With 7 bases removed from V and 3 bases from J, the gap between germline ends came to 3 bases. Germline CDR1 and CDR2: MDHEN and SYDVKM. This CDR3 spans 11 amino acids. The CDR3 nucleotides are TGTGCCAGCACGGACACCGGGGAGCTGTTTTTT. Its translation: CASTDTGELFF.

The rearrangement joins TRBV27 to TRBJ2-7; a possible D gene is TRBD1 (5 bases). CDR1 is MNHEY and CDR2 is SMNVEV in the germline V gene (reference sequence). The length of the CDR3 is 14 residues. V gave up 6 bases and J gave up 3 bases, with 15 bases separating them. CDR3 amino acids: CASRPWQGNYEQYF. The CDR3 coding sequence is TGTGCCAGCAGGCCATGGCAGGGTAACTACGAGCAGTACTTC.

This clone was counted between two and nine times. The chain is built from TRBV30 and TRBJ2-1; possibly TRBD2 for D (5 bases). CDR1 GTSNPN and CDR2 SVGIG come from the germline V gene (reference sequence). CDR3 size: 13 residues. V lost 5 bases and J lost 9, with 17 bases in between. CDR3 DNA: TGTGCCTGGGGAGACCAAGCACGGGGTGAGCAGTTCTTC. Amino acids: CAWGDQARGEQFF.

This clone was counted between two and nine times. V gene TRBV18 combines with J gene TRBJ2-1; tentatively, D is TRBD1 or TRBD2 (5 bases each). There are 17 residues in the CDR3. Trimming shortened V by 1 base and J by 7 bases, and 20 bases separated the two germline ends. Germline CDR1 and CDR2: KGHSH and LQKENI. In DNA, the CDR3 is TGTGCCAGCTCACCACAACGGGACGCCGGCCCAGGGAATGAGCAGTTCTTC. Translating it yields CASSPQRDAGPGNEQFF.

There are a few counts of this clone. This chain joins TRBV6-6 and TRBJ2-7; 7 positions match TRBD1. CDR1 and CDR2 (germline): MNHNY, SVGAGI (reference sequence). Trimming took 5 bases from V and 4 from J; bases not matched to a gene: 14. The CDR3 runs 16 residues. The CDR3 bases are TGTGCCAGCAGTCGAACCCGGGACAGCCTAAAATACGAGCAGTACTTC. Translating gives CASSRTRDSLKYEQYF.

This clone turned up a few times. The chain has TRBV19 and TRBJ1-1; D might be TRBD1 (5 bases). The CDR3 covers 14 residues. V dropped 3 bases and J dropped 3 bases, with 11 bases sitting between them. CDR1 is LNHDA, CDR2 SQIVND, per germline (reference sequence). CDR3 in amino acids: CASSIRQKDTEAFF. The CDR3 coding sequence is TGTGCCAGTAGTATTCGACAGAAGGACACTGAAGCTTTCTTT.

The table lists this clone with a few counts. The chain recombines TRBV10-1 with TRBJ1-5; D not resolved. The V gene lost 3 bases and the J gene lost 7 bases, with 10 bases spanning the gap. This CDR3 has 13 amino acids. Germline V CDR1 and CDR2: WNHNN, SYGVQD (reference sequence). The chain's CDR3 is CASSDGVGQPQHF. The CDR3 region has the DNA TGCGCCAGCAGTGATGGGGTCGGGCAGCCCCAGCATTTT.